This TCR beta chain was captured by sequencing in a study of shared clonotypes between healthy human individuals. Findings of the study overall: Between a few donors, naive CD4 clonotypes were shared at a level of about 5%.

Libraries were prepared by immunoSEQ multiplex PCR; TCRdb keeps only in-frame clonotypes and omits some of them. Of some 1 million clones in the sample, roughly 70% were seen once. Details on this clone: Its antigen is unknown.

Between the trimmed V and J ends, which lost 9 bases and 6 bases, there was a span of 17 bases. CDR1 is LNHDA and CDR2 is SQIVND in the germline V gene (reference sequence). There are 14 residues in the CDR3. This clonotype originated in a man younger than 35 in good health. V and J are TRBV19 and TRBJ2-2, with D perhaps matching TRBD1 (6 bases). The sequenced sample was memory CD4+ T cells sorted from blood. Subset specified: CD45RA-negative fraction. The CDR3 DNA reads TGTGCCAGCCGCTCCGTACAGGGTGCCGGGGAGCTGTTTTTT. Its protein product is CASRSVQGAGELFF.